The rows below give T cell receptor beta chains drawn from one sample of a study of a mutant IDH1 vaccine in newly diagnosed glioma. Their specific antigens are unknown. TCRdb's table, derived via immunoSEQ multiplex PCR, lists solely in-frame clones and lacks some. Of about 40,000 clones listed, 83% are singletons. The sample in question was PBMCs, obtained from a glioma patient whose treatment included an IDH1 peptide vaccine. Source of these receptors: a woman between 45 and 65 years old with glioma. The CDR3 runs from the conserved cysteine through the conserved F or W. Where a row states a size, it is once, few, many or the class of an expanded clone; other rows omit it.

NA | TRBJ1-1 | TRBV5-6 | CASSATDRVGAFF
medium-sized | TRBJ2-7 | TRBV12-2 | CASRLRLAGHYEQYF
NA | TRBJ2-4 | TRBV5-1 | CASSLSRLGAKNIQYF
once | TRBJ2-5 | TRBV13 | CASSSSSGGTQETQYF
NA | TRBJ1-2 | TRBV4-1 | CASSQKMTGAKLMLGFTF
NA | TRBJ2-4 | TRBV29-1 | CSVVVDFGFAKNIQYF
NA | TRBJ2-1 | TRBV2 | CASKNEVRGQNEQFF
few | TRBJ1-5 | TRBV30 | CAWSVGPYQPQHF
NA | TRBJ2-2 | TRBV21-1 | CASSKGVLSEGELFF
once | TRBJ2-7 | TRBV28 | CASSLWRAEQYF
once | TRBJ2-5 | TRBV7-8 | CASSSLVGLETQYF
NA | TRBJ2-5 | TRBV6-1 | CASSVWGTGGLETQYF
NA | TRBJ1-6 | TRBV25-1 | CASSESYRSTLHF
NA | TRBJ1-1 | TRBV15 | CATSREMGTEAFF
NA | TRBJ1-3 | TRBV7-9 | CASSRDSRSGNTIYF
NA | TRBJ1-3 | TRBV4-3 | CASSSDSLGNTIYF